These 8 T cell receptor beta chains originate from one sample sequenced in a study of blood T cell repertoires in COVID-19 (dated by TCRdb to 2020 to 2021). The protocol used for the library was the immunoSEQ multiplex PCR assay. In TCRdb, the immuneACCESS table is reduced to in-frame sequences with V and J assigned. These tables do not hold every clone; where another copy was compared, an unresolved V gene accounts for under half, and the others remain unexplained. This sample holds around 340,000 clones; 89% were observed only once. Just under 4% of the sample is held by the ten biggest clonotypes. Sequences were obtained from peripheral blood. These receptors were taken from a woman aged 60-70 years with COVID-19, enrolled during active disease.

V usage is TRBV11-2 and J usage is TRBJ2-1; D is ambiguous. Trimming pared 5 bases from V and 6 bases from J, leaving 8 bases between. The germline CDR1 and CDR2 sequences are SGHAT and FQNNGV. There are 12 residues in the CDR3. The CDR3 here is CASSPFGNEQFF. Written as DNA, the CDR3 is TGTGCCAGCAGCCCATTCGGCAATGAGCAGTTCTTC. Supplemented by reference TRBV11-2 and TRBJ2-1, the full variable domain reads EAGVAQSPRYKIIEKRQSVAFWCNPISGHATLYWYQQILGQGPKLLIQFQNNGVVDDSQLPKDRFSAERLKGVDSTLKIQPAKLEDSAVYLCASSPFGNEQFFGPGTRLTVL.

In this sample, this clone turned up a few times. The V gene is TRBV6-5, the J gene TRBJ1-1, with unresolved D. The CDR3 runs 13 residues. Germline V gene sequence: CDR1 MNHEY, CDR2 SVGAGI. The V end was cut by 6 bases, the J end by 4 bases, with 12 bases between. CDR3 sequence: CASRLHLGTEAFF. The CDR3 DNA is TGTGCCAGCAGACTACACTTGGGCACTGAAGCTTTCTTT.

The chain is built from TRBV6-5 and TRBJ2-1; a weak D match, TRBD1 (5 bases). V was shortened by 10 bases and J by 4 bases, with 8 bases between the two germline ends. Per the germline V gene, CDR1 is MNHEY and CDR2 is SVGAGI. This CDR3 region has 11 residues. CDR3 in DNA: TGTGCCACCCAGGGTTACAATGAGCAGTTCTTC. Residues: CATQGYNEQFF.

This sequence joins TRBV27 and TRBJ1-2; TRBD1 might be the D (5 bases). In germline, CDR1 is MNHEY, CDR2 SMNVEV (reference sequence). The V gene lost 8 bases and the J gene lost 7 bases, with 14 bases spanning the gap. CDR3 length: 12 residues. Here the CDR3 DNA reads TGTGCCAGCCGGGGGAGGGAGGCTGGCTACACCTTC. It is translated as CASRGREAGYTF.

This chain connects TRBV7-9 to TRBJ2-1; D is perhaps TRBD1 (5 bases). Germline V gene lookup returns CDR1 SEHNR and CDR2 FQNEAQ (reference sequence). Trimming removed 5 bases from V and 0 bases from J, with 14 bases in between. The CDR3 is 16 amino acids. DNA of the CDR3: TGTGCCAGCAGCCCCCGGACACCGAGCTCCTACAATGAGCAGTTCTTC. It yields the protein CASSPRTPSSYNEQFF.

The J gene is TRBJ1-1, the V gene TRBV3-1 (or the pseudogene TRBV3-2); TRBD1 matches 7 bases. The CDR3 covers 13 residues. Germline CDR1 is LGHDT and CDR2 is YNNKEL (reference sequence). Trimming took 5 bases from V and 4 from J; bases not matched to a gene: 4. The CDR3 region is CASSVHRGTEAFF. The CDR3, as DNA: TGTGCCAGCAGCGTACACAGGGGCACTGAAGCTTTCTTT.

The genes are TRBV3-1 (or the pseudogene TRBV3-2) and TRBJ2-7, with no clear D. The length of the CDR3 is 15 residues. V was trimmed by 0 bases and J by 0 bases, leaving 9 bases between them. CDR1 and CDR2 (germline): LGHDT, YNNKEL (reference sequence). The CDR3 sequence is CASSQDLVRSYEQYF. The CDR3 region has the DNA TGTGCCAGCAGCCAAGATCTTGTGCGCTCCTACGAGCAGTACTTC.

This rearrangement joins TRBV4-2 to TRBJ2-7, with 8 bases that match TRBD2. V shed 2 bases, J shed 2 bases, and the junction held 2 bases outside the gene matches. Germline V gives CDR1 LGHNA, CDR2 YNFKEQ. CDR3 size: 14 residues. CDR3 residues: CASSQSGGAYEQYF. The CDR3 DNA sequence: TGTGCCAGCAGCCAATCGGGGGGGGCCTACGAGCAGTACTTC.